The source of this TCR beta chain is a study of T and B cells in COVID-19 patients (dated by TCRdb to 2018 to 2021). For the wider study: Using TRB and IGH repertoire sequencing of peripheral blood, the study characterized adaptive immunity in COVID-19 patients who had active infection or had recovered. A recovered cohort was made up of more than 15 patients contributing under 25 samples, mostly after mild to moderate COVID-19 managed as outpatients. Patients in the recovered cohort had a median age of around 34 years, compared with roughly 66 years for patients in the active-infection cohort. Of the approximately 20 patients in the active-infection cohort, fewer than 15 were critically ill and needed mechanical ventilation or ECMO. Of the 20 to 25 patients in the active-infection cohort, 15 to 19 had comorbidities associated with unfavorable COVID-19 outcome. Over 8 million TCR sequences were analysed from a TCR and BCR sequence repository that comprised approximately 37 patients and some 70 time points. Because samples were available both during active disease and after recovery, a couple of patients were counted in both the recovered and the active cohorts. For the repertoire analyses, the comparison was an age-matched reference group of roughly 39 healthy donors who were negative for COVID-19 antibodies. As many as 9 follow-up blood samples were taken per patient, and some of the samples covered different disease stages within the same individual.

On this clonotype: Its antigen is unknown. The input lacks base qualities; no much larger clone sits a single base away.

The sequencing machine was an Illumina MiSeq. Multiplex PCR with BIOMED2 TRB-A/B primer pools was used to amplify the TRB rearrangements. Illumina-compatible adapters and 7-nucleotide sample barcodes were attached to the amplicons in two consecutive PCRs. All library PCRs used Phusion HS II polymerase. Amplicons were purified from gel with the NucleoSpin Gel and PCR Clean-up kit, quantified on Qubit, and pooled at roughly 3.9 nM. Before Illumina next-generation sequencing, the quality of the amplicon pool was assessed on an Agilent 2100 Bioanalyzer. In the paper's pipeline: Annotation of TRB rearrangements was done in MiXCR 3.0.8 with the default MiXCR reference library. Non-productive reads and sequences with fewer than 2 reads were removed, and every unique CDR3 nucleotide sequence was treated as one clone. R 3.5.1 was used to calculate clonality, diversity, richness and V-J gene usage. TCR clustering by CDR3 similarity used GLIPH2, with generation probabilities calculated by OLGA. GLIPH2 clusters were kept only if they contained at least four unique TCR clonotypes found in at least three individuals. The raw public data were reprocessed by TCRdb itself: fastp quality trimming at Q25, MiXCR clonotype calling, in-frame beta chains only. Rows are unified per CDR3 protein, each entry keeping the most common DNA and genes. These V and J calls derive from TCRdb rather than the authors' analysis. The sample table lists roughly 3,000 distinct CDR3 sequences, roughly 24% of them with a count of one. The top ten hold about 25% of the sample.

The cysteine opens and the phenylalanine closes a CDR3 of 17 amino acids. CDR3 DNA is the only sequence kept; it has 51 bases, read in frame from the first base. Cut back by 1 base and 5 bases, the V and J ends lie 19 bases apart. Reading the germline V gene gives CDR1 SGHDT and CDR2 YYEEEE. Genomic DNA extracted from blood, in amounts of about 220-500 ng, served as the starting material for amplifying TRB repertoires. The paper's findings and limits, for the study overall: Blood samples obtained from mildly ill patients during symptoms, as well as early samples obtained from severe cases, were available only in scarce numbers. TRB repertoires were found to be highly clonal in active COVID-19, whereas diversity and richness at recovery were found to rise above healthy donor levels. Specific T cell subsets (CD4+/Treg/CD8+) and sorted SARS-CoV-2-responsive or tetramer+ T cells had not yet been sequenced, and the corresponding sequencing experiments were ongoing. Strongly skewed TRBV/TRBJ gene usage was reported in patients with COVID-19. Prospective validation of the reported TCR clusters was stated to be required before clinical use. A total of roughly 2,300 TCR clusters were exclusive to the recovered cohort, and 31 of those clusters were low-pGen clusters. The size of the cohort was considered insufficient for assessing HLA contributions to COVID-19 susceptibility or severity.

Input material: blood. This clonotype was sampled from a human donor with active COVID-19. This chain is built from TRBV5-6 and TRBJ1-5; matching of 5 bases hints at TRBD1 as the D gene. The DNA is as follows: TGTGCCAGCAGCTTGTGGGGTCGGGGGGGTGGAGATCAGCCCCAGCATTTT. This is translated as CASSLWGRGGGDQPQHF. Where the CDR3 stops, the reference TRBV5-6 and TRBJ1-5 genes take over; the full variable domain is DAGVTQSPTHLIKTRGQQVTLRCSPKSGHDTVSWYQQALGQGPQFIFQYYEEEERQRGNFPDRFSGHQFPNYSSELNVNALLLGDSALYLCASSLWGRGGGDQPQHFGDGTRLSIL.